Listed below are T cell receptor beta chains from one sample, sequenced in a study of blood T cell repertoires in COVID-19. Some clones are missing from TCRdb's copy, which holds only in-frame ones; the method was immunoSEQ multiplex PCR. The profile shows around 450,000 clones, 75% to 90% of them singletons. The specimen was peripheral blood. Receptors were obtained from a woman aged 30 to 39 with acute or convalescent COVID-19. Both conserved end residues are part of each CDR3. A D gene is named only where the DNA matches it firmly. Not every row has a clone size; where given, it reads once, few, many or a size class.

size	V	J	D	length	DNA	CDR3
NA	TRBV7-3	TRBJ2-1	NA	15	TGTGCCAGCAGCTTAAGGGCAGGGAACTACAATGAGCAGTTCTTC	CASSLRAGNYNEQFF
NA	TRBV12-3/TRBV12-4	TRBJ2-7	NA	13	TGTGCCAGCAGTTTAGGGAGCTCCTACGAGCAGTACTTC	CASSLGSSYEQYF
NA	TRBV25-1	TRBJ1-6	NA	16	TGTGCCAGCAGTGATGCATTTCTGAAGCCTAATTCACCCCTCCACTTT	CASSDAFLKPNSPLHF
once	TRBV6-5	TRBJ2-6	TRBD1	15	TGTGCCACCAAGGACAGGGCATCTGGGGCCAACGTCCTGACTTTC	CATKDRASGANVLTF
NA	TRBV7-9	TRBJ2-2	TRBD1	15	TGTGCCAGCAGCTTGACAGGGGTTGACACCGGGGAGCTGTTTTTT	CASSLTGVDTGELFF
NA	TRBV3-1/TRBV3-2	TRBJ2-1	NA	16	TGTGCCAGCAGCCCGTTCACGGGGGAGATATACAATGAGCAGTTCTTC	CASSPFTGEIYNEQFF
NA	TRBV10-3	TRBJ1-2	TRBD1	14	TGTGCCATCAGTGGGGGACAGGCGGACTATGGCTACACCTTC	CAISGGQADYGYTF
NA	TRBV29-1	TRBJ1-2	NA	14	TGCAGCGTTGAAGATCGCGGCCAGAGCTATGGCTACACCTTC	CSVEDRGQSYGYTF
few	TRBV2	TRBJ1-5	TRBD1	15	TGTGCCAGCAGTGCCGACAGGGGATATAATCAGCCCCAGCATTTT	CASSADRGYNQPQHF
NA	TRBV30	TRBJ2-1	TRBD1	12	TGTGCCTGGAGTACCGGTAGGGGGCGCGAGTTCTTC	CAWSTGRGREFF
NA	TRBV11-2	TRBJ1-2	NA	15	TGTGCCAGCAGCTTAGGGCCAGATACTAACTATGGCTACACCTTC	CASSLGPDTNYGYTF